These 21 T cell receptor beta chains share one sample of origin, sequenced in a study of T cell repertoires in cytomegalovirus infection. TCRdb used MiXCR to reprocess the reads, holding one entry per CDR3 protein. The repertoire holds about 900,000 distinct CDR3 sequences, roughly 31% seen once, with around 15% in the top ten. These receptors' targets are unknown. This sample comprised cultured CD8+ T cells from PBMCs, obtained from culture after CMV antigen stimulation. The source of these receptors is a human donor in good health (CMV status not recorded). Some clones in this sample may be carry-over from other donors' samples.

The V call is TRBV9, the J call TRBJ1-2; perhaps TRBD1 as D (5 bases). V was trimmed by 6 bases and J by 1 base, leaving 16 bases between them. The germline V gene has CDR1 SGDLS and CDR2 YYNGEE. The length of the CDR3 is 15 residues. The chain's CDR3 is CASTSGQGINYGYTF. Here the CDR3 DNA reads TGTGCCAGCACCTCGGGGCAGGGAATTAACTATGGCTACACCTTC.

This clonotype was picked up a small number of times. The chain recombines TRBV12-3 or TRBV12-4 with TRBJ2-3; TRBD2 might be the D (5 bases). Trimming took off 2 bases at V and 0 bases at J, with 12 bases between the two ends. The CDR3 extends over 16 amino acids. The CDR3 reads CASSLNPGSSTDTQYF. Here the CDR3 DNA reads TGTGCCAGCAGTTTAAATCCGGGGTCTAGCACAGATACGCAGTATTTT.

In its sample, this clonotype was seen a few times. The J gene is TRBJ1-6, the V gene TRBV12-3 or TRBV12-4; possibly TRBD1 for D (5 bases). The CDR3 spans 15 residues. V was pared by 5 bases and J by 6 bases, with 14 bases between. CDR3 sequence (DNA): TGTGCCAGCAGTGACGACAGACTGCTTAATTCACCCCTCCACTTT. Encoded protein: CASSDDRLLNSPLHF.

In its sample, this clonotype was seen many times. The rearrangement links TRBV6-1 to TRBJ2-3; no clear D gene. V was pared by 3 bases and J by 0 bases, with 7 bases between. The CDR3 is 14 amino acids. Germline CDR1 MNHNS, CDR2 SASEGT. The CDR3 DNA is TGTGCCAGCAGTGACCTTCTTAGCACAGATACGCAGTATTTT. Translation: CASSDLLSTDTQYF.

The V gene is TRBV27, the J gene TRBJ2-1, with 9 positions matching TRBD1. This CDR3 contains 15 residues. J was trimmed by 12 bases and V by 4 bases; bases with no gene match: 13. Germline lookup yields CDR1 MNHEY and CDR2 SMNVEV (reference sequence). The CDR3 loop is CASSSGTGMTMGQFF. The CDR3 DNA reads as TGTGCCAGCAGTTCCGGGACAGGGATGACTATGGGGCAGTTCTTC.

The chain employs TRBV6-1 and TRBJ2-1; no clear D. V was cut by 2 bases and J by 7 bases, with 9 bases left in between. CDR1 and CDR2 (germline): MNHNS, SASEGT. The CDR3 has 13 residues. CDR3 sequence: CASSEWYGNEQFF. In DNA, the CDR3 is TGTGCCAGCAGTGAATGGTATGGGAATGAGCAGTTCTTC.

The chain links TRBV7-8 to TRBJ1-2; 9 positions match TRBD1. With 6 bases clipped from V and 5 bases from J, the junction kept 7 bases outside the gene matches. The length of the CDR3 is 14 residues. The germline V gene has CDR1 SGHVS and CDR2 FQNEAQ. CDR3 amino acids: CASRETGGDYGYTF. The CDR3 region has the DNA TGTGCCAGCAGAGAAACAGGGGGCGATTATGGCTACACCTTC.

This clonotype was detected ten times or more. The chain couples TRBV7-8 to TRBJ2-7; the D gene is possibly TRBD2 (5 bases). The CDR3 sequence is 12 residues long. Germline loops: CDR1 SGHVS, CDR2 FQNEAQ. V was shortened by 4 bases and J by 2 bases, with 6 bases between the two germline ends. CDR3 in amino acids: CASSYGTYEQYF. CDR3 sequence (DNA): TGTGCCAGCAGCTACGGGACCTACGAGCAGTACTTC.

This clonotype was counted between two and nine times. The chain uses TRBV27 and TRBJ2-7; TRBD1 aligns across 11 bases. The trim removed 3 bases at V and 2 bases at J, leaving 6 bases unmatched. This CDR3 has 16 amino acids. Germline lookup yields CDR1 MNHEY and CDR2 SMNVEV (reference sequence). CDR3 sequence (DNA): TGTGCCAGCAGTTTTGTCGGGACAGGGGGGCCCTACGAGCAGTACTTC. Translating gives CASSFVGTGGPYEQYF.

The chain joins TRBV7-9 to TRBJ2-1; 7 bases match TRBD1. The germline CDR1 and CDR2 sequences are SEHNR and FQNEAQ (reference sequence). There are 15 residues in the CDR3. Trimming cost V 1 base and J 4 bases; bases outside gene matches: 4. The CDR3 sequence: CASSLVKGAYNEQFF. For the CDR3, the DNA is TGTGCCAGCAGCTTAGTAAAGGGGGCTTACAATGAGCAGTTCTTC.

This clonotype occurred once. The chain employs TRBV11-1 and TRBJ1-3; D is undetermined. This CDR3 has 17 residues. Per germline, CDR1 SGHAT and CDR2 FQDESV (reference sequence). Trimming removed 5 bases at V and 0 bases at J, with 17 bases between. As DNA, the CDR3 is TGTGCCAGCAGCCTAAAAAAGGGTTCGGCCTCTGGAAACACCATATATTTT. Protein sequence: CASSLKKGSASGNTIYF. Full variable domain (rest looked up from reference TRBV11-1 and TRBJ1-3): EAEVAQSPRYKITEKSQAVAFWCDPISGHATLYWYRQILGQGPELLVQFQDESVVDDSQLPKDRFSAERLKGVDSTLKIQPAELGDSAMYLCASSLKKGSASGNTIYFGEGSWLTVV.

This sequence joins TRBV6-1 and TRBJ2-3, with D unclear. This CDR3 has 14 amino acids. Germline-derived CDR1 and CDR2 are MNHNS and SASEGT. The germline V and J ends were trimmed by 5 bases and 1 base, with 10 bases remaining between them. The CDR3 region has the DNA TGTGCCAGCAGTTCCCTTTCGCGCACAGATACGCAGTATTTT. Its translation is CASSSLSRTDTQYF.

The sample holds a few counts of this clonotype. V usage is TRBV13 and J usage is TRBJ2-1; 10 bases are shared with TRBD1. V shed 4 bases, J shed 5 bases, and the junction held 8 bases outside the gene matches. CDR1 is PRHDT, CDR2 FYEKMQ, per germline (reference sequence). The CDR3 runs 16 residues. CDR3 nucleotide sequence: TGTGCCAGCAGCTCCCGGGACAGGGGATCCCACAATGAGCAGTTCTTC. Its translation: CASSSRDRGSHNEQFF.

This clonotype showed up just a few times. The J gene is TRBJ1-5, the V gene TRBV7-6; D gene ambiguous. The CDR3 extends over 14 amino acids. Germline lookup yields CDR1 SGHVS and CDR2 FNYEAQ. Trimming took 5 bases from V and 4 from J, leaving 12 bases between them. CDR3 residues: CASSKIKGNQPQHF. CDR3 in DNA: TGTGCCAGCAGCAAAATTAAAGGGAATCAGCCCCAGCATTTT.

This clonotype was observed a handful of times. This sequence joins TRBV5-4 and TRBJ1-1; D gene ambiguous. The CDR3 is made up of 15 amino acids. CDR1 is SGHNT, CDR2 YYREEE, per germline (reference sequence). V was clipped by 4 bases and J by 2 bases, with 15 bases between them. This CDR3 reads CASSPFSGVNTEAFF. The CDR3, as DNA: TGTGCCAGCAGCCCTTTCTCCGGGGTTAACACTGAAGCTTTCTTT.

V gene TRBV19 combines with J gene TRBJ2-3, with 10 nucleotides matching TRBD1. From germline, CDR1 is LNHDA and CDR2 SQIVND (reference sequence). Trimming took 1 base from V and 0 from J; bases not matched to a gene: 10. The CDR3 spans 19 residues. The CDR3 sequence: CASSIVMGTGVLSTDTQYF. The CDR3 nucleotides read TGTGCCAGTAGTATAGTCATGGGGACAGGGGTCCTCAGCACAGATACGCAGTATTTT. The complete variable domain, with remaining parts taken from reference TRBV19 and TRBJ2-3, reads DGGITQSPKYLFRKEGQNVTLSCEQNLNHDAMYWYRQDPGQGLRLIYYSQIVNDFQKGDIAEGYSVSREKKESFPLTVTSAQKNPTAFYLCASSIVMGTGVLSTDTQYFGPGTRLTVL.

The DNA of the CDR3 is TGTGCCAGCAGCTCGCGTTACAGGGTCTTGAACACTGAAGCTTTCTTT. Its protein product is CASSSRYRVLNTEAFF. The rearrangement joins TRBV11-2 to TRBJ1-1, with D maybe TRBD1 (6 bases). The germline CDR1 and CDR2 sequences are SGHAT and FQNNGV. The CDR3 sequence is 16 residues long. V was pared by 4 bases and J by 0 bases, with 15 bases between.

This clonotype was seen ten or more times. V gene TRBV7-9 combines with J gene TRBJ2-1; D call uncertain. The germline gives CDR1 SEHNR, CDR2 FQNEAQ (reference sequence). This CDR3 is 11 amino acids long. Trimming pared 5 bases from V and 10 bases from J, leaving 9 bases between. The DNA for the CDR3 is TGTGCCAGCAGCACGGGCCCGGAGCAGTTCTTC. It codes for CASSTGPEQFF.

This clonotype was picked up many times. The rearrangement links TRBV6-2 or TRBV6-3 to TRBJ1-5, with D maybe TRBD1 (5 bases). Trimming removed 5 bases at V and 1 base at J, with 15 bases between. The germline V gene has CDR1 MNHEY and CDR2 SVGEGT. The length of the CDR3 is 16 residues. DNA for the CDR3: TGTGCCAGCAGTACCAGCGGGACGACGAGCAATCAGCCCCAGCATTTT. It encodes CASSTSGTTSNQPQHF.

The chain links TRBV6-8 to TRBJ2-2, with 9 bases fitting TRBD1. Trimming cost V 3 bases and J 7 bases; bases outside gene matches: 3. The CDR3 is 14 amino acids. Germline V gene lookup returns CDR1 MNHGY and CDR2 SAAAGT. The CDR3 coding sequence is TGTGCCAGCAGTTATACAGGGGGCATCGGGGAGCTGTTTTTT. This codes for CASSYTGGIGELFF.

This clonotype was seen a few times. V is TRBV7-6 and J is TRBJ1-2; 9 bases are shared with TRBD1. Unmatched junction bases numbered 3, after V lost 4 bases and J lost 3 bases. The CDR3 totals 14 residues. CDR1 and CDR2 (germline): SGHVS, FNYEAQ. CDR3 loop: CASSWGQGDYGYTF. DNA of the CDR3: TGTGCCAGCAGCTGGGGACAGGGTGACTATGGCTACACCTTC.